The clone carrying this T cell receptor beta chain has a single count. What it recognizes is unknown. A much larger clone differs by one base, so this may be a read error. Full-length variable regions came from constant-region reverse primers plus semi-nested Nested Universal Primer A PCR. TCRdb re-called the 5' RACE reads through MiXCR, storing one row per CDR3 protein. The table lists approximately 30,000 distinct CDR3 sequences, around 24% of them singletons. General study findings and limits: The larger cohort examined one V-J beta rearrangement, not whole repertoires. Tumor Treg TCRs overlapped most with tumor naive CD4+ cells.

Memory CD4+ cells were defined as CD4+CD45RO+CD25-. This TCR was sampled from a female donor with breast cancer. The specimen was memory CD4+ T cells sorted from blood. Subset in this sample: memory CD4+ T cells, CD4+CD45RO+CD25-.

CDR3 amino acids: CVSSLWGNTEAFF. For the CDR3, the DNA is TGTGTCAGCAGCTTATGGGGTAACACTGAAGCTTTCTTT. The rearrangement joins TRBV7-2 to TRBJ1-1, with D uncertain. This CDR3 region has 13 residues. The germline V gene has CDR1 SGHTA and CDR2 FQGNSA.